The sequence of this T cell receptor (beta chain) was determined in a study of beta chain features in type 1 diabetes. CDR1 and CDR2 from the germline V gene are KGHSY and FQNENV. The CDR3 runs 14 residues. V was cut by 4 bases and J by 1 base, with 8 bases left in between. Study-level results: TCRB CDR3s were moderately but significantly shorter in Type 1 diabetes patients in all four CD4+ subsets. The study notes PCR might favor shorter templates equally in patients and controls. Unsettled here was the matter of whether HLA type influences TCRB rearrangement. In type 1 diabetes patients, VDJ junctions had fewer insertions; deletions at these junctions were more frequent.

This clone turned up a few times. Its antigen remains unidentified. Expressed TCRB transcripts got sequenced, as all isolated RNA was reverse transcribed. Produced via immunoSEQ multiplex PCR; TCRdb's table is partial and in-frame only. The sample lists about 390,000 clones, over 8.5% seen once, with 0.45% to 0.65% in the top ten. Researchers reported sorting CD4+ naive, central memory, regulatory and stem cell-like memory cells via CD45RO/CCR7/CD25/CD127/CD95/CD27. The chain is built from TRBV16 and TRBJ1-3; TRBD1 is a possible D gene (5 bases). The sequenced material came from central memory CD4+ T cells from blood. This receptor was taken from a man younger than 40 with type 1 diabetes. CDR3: CASSPDRSGNTIYF. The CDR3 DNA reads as TGTGCCAGCAGCCCTGACAGATCTGGAAACACCATATATTTT.